Given below is one T cell receptor (beta chain) in context. Its antigen is as yet unknown. This specimen belongs to a study of T cell repertoires in cytomegalovirus infection. Study-wide context: Signatures in public TCR beta sequences pointed to both CMV infection and matching HLA type.

Trimming left V 2 bases short and J 0 bases short, with 7 bases between. Germline lookup yields CDR1 SGHTA and CDR2 FQGNSA. The CDR3 totals 15 residues. MiXCR was run by TCRdb on the reads, yielding one entry per CDR3 protein. The sample holds around 300,000 distinct CDR3 sequences; over 7.5% are singletons and the top ten take 3.5% to 4.5%. Notes on the study in general: Public TCR beta family frequency separated CMV-and-HLA carriers, including in an independent cohort. HLA-C-restricted, CMV-specific TCR beta clonotypes were dominant ex vivo.

The clonotype was recovered from a human donor in good health (CMV status not recorded). Some clones in this sample may be carry-over from other donors' samples. Specimen: PBMCs. V usage is TRBV7-2 and J usage is TRBJ2-2, with D possibly matching TRBD1 (6 bases). The CDR3 sequence is CASSLRDTNTGELFF. The CDR3 DNA reads as TGTGCCAGCAGCTTAAGGGACACGAACACCGGGGAGCTGTTTTTT.